This T cell receptor (beta chain) is from a study of cytomegalovirus exposure and HLA in healthy donors. This clone was picked up a small number of times. PCR primers comprised 60 Vbeta and 13 Jbeta primers. Assay used: immunoSEQ multiplex PCR; TCRdb lists only in-frame clones, some missing. The sample shows 150,000 to 160,000 clones, roughly 74% of them seen only once. Each of the donors was a healthy bone marrow donor. The CDR3 spans 14 residues. V was clipped by 0 bases and J by 2 bases, with 8 bases between them. Germline V lookup: CDR1 SGHRS, CDR2 YFSETQ. Sequencing was performed on PBMCs. This chain connects TRBV5-1 to TRBJ1-2; TRBD1 is a possible D gene (5 bases). This receptor was identified in a young man in good health and CMV-seronegative. The CDR3 loop is CASSLVDSNYGYTF. DNA of the CDR3: TGCGCCAGCAGCTTGGTAGACAGCAACTATGGCTACACCTTC.